This T cell receptor (beta chain) was documented in a study of T cell responses to AZD1222 COVID-19 vaccine. Assay: immunoSEQ multiplex PCR; the TCRdb copy retains only in-frame clones and omits some. This sample yields about 120,000 clones, of which approximately 84% are seen a single time; around 7.5% belongs to the top ten. Trimming stripped 7 bases from V and 2 bases from J, with 12 bases between. Per the germline V gene, CDR1 is MDHEN and CDR2 is SYDVKM. The CDR3 is 14 amino acids. Whole-study results and caveats: It was only a handful of AZD1222 recipients who were seropositive at baseline. None of the repertoires were sampled until the peak T cell response had passed. In a largely white British group with more females than males, clonal diversity was possibly underestimated.

On this clone itself: Its cognate antigen is unknown.

This TCR came from an adult in good health. The chain joins TRBV28 to TRBJ1-5; D gene unclear. The sample in question was peripheral blood, obtained on day 0 of AZD1222 vaccination. The CDR3 coding sequence is TGTGCCAGCAAGAGAGGGTTCGGCAATCAGCCCCAGCATTTT. This sequence encodes CASKRGFGNQPQHF.